This T cell receptor beta chain was recorded in a study of early T cells in non-severe SARS-CoV-2 infection. Study context: RNA in bulk from unsorted whole blood was sequenced, and chains were unpaired.

This clonotype was counted ten times or more. Its antigen is currently unknown. Unique molecular identifiers (one per individual cDNA molecule) were attached. Using its own MiXCR run on the 5' RACE reads, TCRdb lists one record per CDR3 protein. The table records about 64,000 distinct CDR3 sequences, around 4.6% of them present only once. Study results and caveats: In VDJdb matching, anti-spike CD8 responses were favored while private and CD4 specificities went missing.

The length of the CDR3 is 14 residues. CDR1 SGHDN and CDR2 FVKESK come from the germline V gene. The V end lost 0 bases, the J end lost 8 bases, and 8 bases lay between the germline ends. This sequence originates from an adult who was a healthcare worker with PCR-confirmed SARS-CoV-2 infection or an uninfected control (not recorded which). The chain recombines TRBV14 with TRBJ1-6; no reliable D call. Specimen: whole blood. The CDR3 region has the DNA TGTGCCAGCAGCCAAGATTGGCGTGATTCACCCCTCCACTTT. Translating it yields CASSQDWRDSPLHF.